A single T cell receptor beta chain is shown here with its context. Looked up from germline, CDR1 is MNHEY and CDR2 is SMNVEV (reference sequence). The CDR3 is made up of 15 amino acids. J gave up 2 bases and V 3 bases, and 1 base lay outside the gene matches. The data were produced by immunoSEQ multiplex PCR, yet TCRdb's version contains in-frame clones alone and is incomplete. The table records tens of thousands of clones, approximately 90% of them present only once. This entry is derived from a study of blood T cell repertoires in COVID-19. This clonotype was obtained from a woman between 45 and 65 years old in a cohort sampled during active COVID-19. The V and J genes are TRBV27 and TRBJ1-5, with 10 positions matching TRBD1. The specimen sequenced was peripheral blood. Here the CDR3 DNA reads TGTGCCAGCAGTTTTGGGACAGGGGGCAATCAGCCCCAGCATTTT. Amino acids: CASSFGTGGNQPQHF.